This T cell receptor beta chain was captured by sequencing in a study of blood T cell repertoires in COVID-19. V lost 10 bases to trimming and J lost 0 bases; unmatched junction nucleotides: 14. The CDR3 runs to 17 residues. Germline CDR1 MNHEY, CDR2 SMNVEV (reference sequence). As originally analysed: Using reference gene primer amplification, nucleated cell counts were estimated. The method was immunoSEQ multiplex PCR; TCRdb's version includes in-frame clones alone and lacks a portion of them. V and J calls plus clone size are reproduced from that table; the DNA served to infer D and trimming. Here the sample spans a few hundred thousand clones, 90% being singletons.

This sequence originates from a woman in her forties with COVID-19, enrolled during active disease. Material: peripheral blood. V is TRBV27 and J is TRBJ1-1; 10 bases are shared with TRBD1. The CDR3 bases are TGTGCCACCAAGACAGGGGGCTATTTCGGAGTGAACACTGAAGCTTTCTTT. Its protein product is CATKTGGYFGVNTEAFF.